The present T cell receptor beta chain was sequenced within a study of cytomegalovirus exposure and HLA in healthy donors. The CDR3 totals 15 residues. The germline V gene encodes CDR1 SEHNR and CDR2 FQNEAQ (reference sequence). With 2 bases clipped from V and 2 bases from J, the junction kept 6 bases outside the gene matches. The PCR made use of 60 Vbeta and 13 Jbeta primers. Data came from immunoSEQ multiplex PCR; TCRdb stores just in-frame clones and leaves some out. The sample comprises about 120,000 clones, around 60% of which are singletons, and about a tenth rests with the top ten. The TCR originated in a man aged 35 to 55 in good health and CMV-seropositive. Sequencing was performed on PBMCs. This rearrangement joins TRBV7-9 to TRBJ2-7; 7 bases agree with TRBD1. CDR3 region: CASSLPLGTAYEQYF. CDR3 coding DNA: TGTGCCAGCAGCTTACCCCTGGGGACAGCCTACGAGCAGTACTTC. Variable domain in full (rest from reference TRBV7-9 and TRBJ2-7): DTGVSQNPRHKITKRGQNVTFRCDPISEHNRLYWYRQTLGQGPEFLTYFQNEAQLEKSRLLSDRFSAERPKGSFSTLEIQRTEQGDSAMYLCASSLPLGTAYEQYFGPGTRLTVT.